The 31 T cell receptor beta chains presented below share a single source sample, sequenced in a study of CD8 T cells in ankylosing spondylitis. Findings and caveats of the study: In ankylosing spondylitis blood, a motif of eight highly homologous TCR beta variants appeared characteristic.

No cognate antigen is known for these TCRs. TCRdb fed the 5' RACE reads into MiXCR, producing one record per CDR3 protein. Found here are around 450,000 distinct CDR3 sequences, 26% of them singletons; the top ten hold about 0.9%. Sequenced sample: blood, either unsorted or a sorted T cell fraction (not recorded which). All receptors come from a male donor with ankylosing spondylitis.

The genes are TRBV5-1 and TRBJ2-5, with 7 bases lining up with TRBD1. Germline values: CDR1 SGHRS, CDR2 YFSETQ. The V and J ends lost 0 bases and 7 bases, in that order; junction bases with no gene match: 9. There are 15 residues in the CDR3. The CDR3 region is CASSLDRGGMGTQYF. For the CDR3, the DNA is TGCGCCAGCAGCTTGGACAGGGGTGGCATGGGGACCCAGTACTTC.

The gene calls are TRBV11-3 and TRBJ1-1, with D perhaps matching TRBD1 (5 bases). The germline CDR1 and CDR2 sequences are SGHNT and YENEEA. This CDR3 contains 14 residues. V shed 4 bases and J shed 0 bases, with 9 bases lying between them. The CDR3 here is CASSYGTVNTEAFF. DNA for the CDR3: TGTGCCAGCAGCTACGGGACCGTGAACACTGAAGCTTTCTTT.

V usage is TRBV5-5 and J usage is TRBJ2-2; 7 nucleotides agree with TRBD2. V was pared by 2 bases and J by 7 bases, with 11 bases of the junction left unmatched. Per the germline V gene, CDR1 is SGHKS and CDR2 is YYEKEE (reference sequence). This CDR3 spans 16 amino acids. The CDR3 DNA reads TGTGCCAGCAGCTTCCGACTAGCCGACTGGGGCGGGGAGCTGTTTTTT. It is translated as CASSFRLADWGGELFF.

This clonotype was counted a few times. This chain uses TRBV11-1 with TRBJ2-1; D possibly corresponds to TRBD2 (6 bases). This CDR3 has 19 amino acids. CDR1 is SGHAT and CDR2 is FQDESV in the germline V gene (reference sequence). V gave up 4 bases and J gave up 9 bases, with 31 bases separating them. The CDR3 DNA reads as TGTGCCAGCAGCTCGGGACGCTTCCATGTGGCGGGGCCCTCTAGTGAGCAGTTCTTC. It encodes CASSSGRFHVAGPSSEQFF.

The gene calls are TRBV5-6 and TRBJ2-1; a weak D match, TRBD1 (5 bases). Germline V gene lookup returns CDR1 SGHDT and CDR2 YYEEEE. V was cut by 0 bases and J by 9 bases, with 10 bases left in between. This CDR3 has 13 residues. This CDR3 reads CASSLVGQGEQFF. In nucleotides, the CDR3 is TGTGCCAGCAGCTTGGTAGGGCAGGGTGAGCAGTTCTTC.

The V and J genes are TRBV6-2 or TRBV6-3 and TRBJ1-1; 8 bases fit TRBD1. V was pared by 3 bases and J by 3 bases, with 6 bases of the junction left unmatched. Germline assignment: CDR1 MNHEY and CDR2 SVGEGT. The CDR3 has 15 residues. The CDR3 is CASSYQGAADTEAFF. The CDR3 nucleotides are TGTGCCAGCAGTTATCAGGGGGCAGCGGACACTGAAGCTTTCTTT.

This chain joins TRBV11-2 and TRBJ2-5; D is ambiguous. CDR3 length: 14 amino acids. Germline loops: CDR1 SGHAT, CDR2 FQNNGV. The V gene lost 7 bases and the J gene lost 2 bases, with 14 bases spanning the gap. DNA for the CDR3: TGTGCCAGCACCAATGTTGGGAATCAAGAGACCCAGTACTTC. Its translation: CASTNVGNQETQYF.

V is TRBV2 and J is TRBJ2-7; the D is unclear. Per the germline V gene, CDR1 is SNHLY and CDR2 is FYNNEI. CDR3 size: 13 residues. Trimming cost V 8 bases and J 1 base, with 12 bases left between them. The CDR3 coding sequence is TGTGCCAGCCTCCCCGTGGATTCCTACGAGCAGTACGTC. Protein product: CASLPVDSYEQYV.

This clonotype was detected only a few times. The V call is TRBV7-9, the J call TRBJ1-1, with D maybe TRBD1 (5 bases). Trimming pared 5 bases from V and 7 bases from J, leaving 11 bases between. This CDR3 spans 12 amino acids. The germline gives CDR1 SEHNR, CDR2 FQNEAQ (reference sequence). The CDR3 here is CASSAGGYEAFF. In nucleotides, the CDR3 is TGTGCCAGCAGCGCGGGGGGATATGAAGCTTTCTTT.

This clonotype has a handful of counts. The CDR3 DNA is TGCAGTGCTAGACGGACAGGGGTAGAGACCCAGTACTTC. The encoded protein is CSARRTGVETQYF. V is TRBV20-1 and J is TRBJ2-5; 9 bases fit TRBD1. The CDR3 consists of 13 residues. The trim removed 2 bases at V and 4 bases at J, leaving 2 bases unmatched. Germline CDR1 DFQATT, CDR2 SNEGSKA (reference sequence).

The chain employs TRBV5-1 and TRBJ2-5; TRBD2 matches 7 bases. Germline V lookup: CDR1 SGHRS, CDR2 YFSETQ. J was trimmed by 5 bases and V by 4 bases; bases with no gene match: 11. CDR3 length equals 15 residues. Written as DNA, the CDR3 is TGCGCCAGCAGCCCTATGGCGGGAGTAAGGGAGACCCAGTACTTC. Amino acids: CASSPMAGVRETQYF.

This clonotype was detected only a few times. The V gene is TRBV12-3 or TRBV12-4, the J gene TRBJ1-1; D unresolved. Trimming pared 7 bases from V and 3 bases from J, leaving 12 bases between. The CDR3 contains 13 residues. The CDR3 reads CASNSQAYTEAFF. The CDR3 DNA reads as TGTGCCAGCAACTCACAAGCGTACACTGAAGCTTTCTTT.

This clonotype was picked up many times. The rearrangement uses TRBV5-1 and TRBJ1-5; D gene ambiguous. There are 13 residues in the CDR3. Trimming took off 5 bases at V and 0 bases at J, with 6 bases between the two ends. The V gene's germline CDR1 is SGHRS and CDR2 YFSETQ. For the CDR3, the DNA is TGCGCCAGCAGAGGAGATAGCAATCAGCCCCAGCATTTT. Protein sequence: CASRGDSNQPQHF.

The gene calls are TRBV5-1 and TRBJ1-1; TRBD1 aligns across 7 bases. Germline lookup yields CDR1 SGHRS and CDR2 YFSETQ. This CDR3 contains 15 residues. V lost 3 bases and J lost 3; bases outside the gene matches: 8. CDR3 coding DNA: TGCGCCAGCAGCTGGGGCACCGACAGGGACACTGAAGCTTTCTTT. It codes for CASSWGTDRDTEAFF.

This clonotype has only a few counts. The chain carries TRBV5-1 and TRBJ2-4; 8 positions match TRBD1. Per the germline V gene, CDR1 is SGHRS and CDR2 is YFSETQ. V lost 4 bases, J lost 2 bases, and 8 bases stayed unmatched. The CDR3 covers 16 residues. The CDR3 spells CASSMDREGTKNIQYF. The CDR3 nucleotides are TGCGCCAGCAGCATGGACAGGGAAGGAACCAAAAACATTCAGTACTTC.

The chain is built from TRBV5-1 and TRBJ2-1; perhaps TRBD2 as D (7 bases). Germline CDR1 is SGHRS and CDR2 is YFSETQ. V lost 0 bases to trimming and J lost 8 bases, with 21 bases between them. The CDR3 has 17 amino acids. CDR3 nucleotides: TGCGCCAGCAGCTTGGTTCCTAGCGGAAGGGGGAAGGATGAGCAGTTCTTC. It specifies CASSLVPSGRGKDEQFF.

This clonotype was detected a few times. The chain employs TRBV5-1 and TRBJ2-1, with TRBD1 matching 8 bases. The CDR3 has 16 residues. CDR1 SGHRS and CDR2 YFSETQ come from the germline V gene. V lost 5 bases, J lost 2 bases, and 9 bases stayed unmatched. The CDR3 region is CASRSGGGSTYNEQFF. DNA of the CDR3: TGCGCCAGCAGGTCAGGGGGCGGATCTACCTACAATGAGCAGTTCTTC.

V is TRBV5-1 and J is TRBJ1-6; D possibly corresponds to TRBD1 (6 bases). This CDR3 contains 14 residues. The ends were cut back, 0 bases at V and 10 bases at J, with 11 bases in the middle. Germline-derived CDR1 and CDR2 are SGHRS and YFSETQ. The CDR3 protein is CASSLGQAGSPLHF. CDR3 coding DNA: TGCGCCAGCAGCTTGGGACAGGCTGGATCACCCCTCCACTTT.

The V and J genes are TRBV20-1 and TRBJ1-1, with 8 bases lining up with TRBD1. The CDR3 runs to 14 residues. Germline lookup yields CDR1 DFQATT and CDR2 SNEGSKA (reference sequence). Trimming at V came to 5 bases and at J to 5 bases, leaving 10 bases not matched to a gene. This CDR3 reads CSASPGGEGTEAFF. CDR3 DNA sequence: TGCAGTGCTTCCCCAGGGGGCGAGGGGACTGAAGCTTTCTTT.

The V and J genes are TRBV7-9 and TRBJ1-1, with TRBD1 as a possible D gene (5 bases). The CDR3 is 13 residues long. Germline-derived CDR1 and CDR2 are SEHNR and FQNEAQ (reference sequence). CDR3 sequence reads: CASSLGAGTEAFF. As DNA, the CDR3 is TGTGCATCCAGCTTAGGGGCGGGGACTGAAGCTTTCTTT.

This clonotype was recorded many times. The chain uses TRBV20-1 and TRBJ2-3; 11 bases agree with TRBD1. Germline V gives CDR1 DFQATT, CDR2 SNEGSKA (reference sequence). This CDR3 contains 15 residues. The V gene end was trimmed by 1 base and the J gene end by 3 bases; junction bases not matched to a gene: 3. CDR3 DNA sequence: TGCAGTGCTAGAGGGGACAGGGGGGGAACAGATACGCAGTATTTT. Encoded protein: CSARGDRGGTDTQYF.

This clonotype was detected only a few times. The chain carries TRBV5-6 and TRBJ1-2; 11 bases agree with TRBD1. Germline V CDR1 and CDR2: SGHDT, YYEEEE. The CDR3 runs 15 residues. J lost 3 bases, V lost 3 bases, and 4 bases had no gene match. The CDR3 loop reads CASSSGQGAYYGYTF. The CDR3 DNA follows: TGTGCCAGCAGCTCTGGACAGGGGGCGTACTATGGCTACACCTTC.

V is TRBV12-3 or TRBV12-4 and J is TRBJ2-3; 7 bases agree with TRBD1. The junction had 12 bases not matched to a gene; V was cut back by 5 bases and J by 1 base. This CDR3 spans 17 amino acids. For the CDR3, the DNA is TGTGCCAGCAGTCCCCGAAGAGGGGGCTTGGGCACAGATACGCAGTATTTT. This gives the protein CASSPRRGGLGTDTQYF.

In its sample, this clonotype was seen a few times. The chain couples TRBV20-1 to TRBJ2-2; unclear D gene. There are 13 residues in the CDR3. Germline assignment: CDR1 DFQATT and CDR2 SNEGSKA (reference sequence). Trimming pared 1 base from V and 6 bases from J, leaving 9 bases between. The CDR3 sequence is CSARGLSPGELFF. The DNA for the CDR3 is TGCAGTGCTAGAGGACTTTCGCCCGGGGAGCTGTTTTTT.

The chain combines TRBV9 with TRBJ2-1; TRBD1 agrees at 11 bases. Germline trimming cut 0 bases from V and 7 bases from J; bases unmatched to any gene: 6. The CDR3 loop spans 16 amino acids. Germline CDR1 is SGDLS and CDR2 is YYNGEE. DNA of the CDR3: TGTGCCAGCAGCGTAGCACCCGGGACAGGGGGGAATGAGCAGTTCTTC. Its translation: CASSVAPGTGGNEQFF.

This clonotype was found many times. For the CDR3, the DNA is TGTGCCAGCAGTCCCGGGACAGGGATAAACGAGCAGTACTTC. This gives the protein CASSPGTGINEQYF. The V call is TRBV28, the J call TRBJ2-7; 9 nucleotides agree with TRBD1. Germline values: CDR1 MDHEN, CDR2 SYDVKM. The CDR3 is 14 amino acids. V lost 5 bases and J lost 5; bases outside the gene matches: 7.

V is TRBV2 and J is TRBJ1-6; D is possibly TRBD1 (6 bases). The CDR3 covers 16 residues. Germline CDR1 SNHLY, CDR2 FYNNEI. The V end lost 2 bases, the J end lost 5 bases, and 13 bases lay between the germline ends. CDR3: CASSERGKGNNSPLHF. The CDR3 nucleotides are TGTGCCAGCAGTGAAAGGGGGAAAGGGAATAATTCACCCCTCCACTTT.

This clonotype was seen a few times. This chain uses TRBV20-1 with TRBJ2-1; D unclear. The CDR3 has 14 amino acids. V was trimmed by 3 bases and J by 1 base, leaving 10 bases between them. CDR1 is DFQATT, CDR2 SNEGSKA, per germline (reference sequence). CDR3 region: CSASSLPSYNEQFF. The CDR3 DNA follows: TGCAGTGCTAGTAGCCTACCTTCCTACAATGAGCAGTTCTTC.

V gene TRBV5-1 combines with J gene TRBJ2-3; 8 nucleotides match TRBD1. Germline V gives CDR1 SGHRS, CDR2 YFSETQ. The J segment lost 0 bases and the V segment lost 4 bases, leaving 4 bases of the junction unmatched. The CDR3 is 15 residues long. The CDR3 loop reads CASSGRTGSTDTQYF. In DNA, the CDR3 is TGCGCCAGCAGCGGCCGGACAGGGAGCACAGATACGCAGTATTTT.

This clonotype turned up a few times. V gene TRBV24-1 combines with J gene TRBJ2-2; TRBD1 aligns across 8 bases. Trimming cost V 9 bases and J 1 base; bases outside gene matches: 6. CDR3 length: 15 amino acids. Germline V gene sequence: CDR1 KGHDR, CDR2 SFDVKD. In DNA, the CDR3 is TGTGCCACCTCTTCGACAGGGGTGAACACCGGGGAGCTGTTTTTT. Translating gives CATSSTGVNTGELFF.

The chain recombines TRBV18 with TRBJ2-7; perhaps TRBD1 as D (6 bases). Germline CDR1 KGHSH, CDR2 LQKENI. The CDR3 length is 15 residues. The V end lost 3 bases, the J end lost 1 base, and 13 bases lay between the germline ends. CDR3 residues: CASSPETGTSYEQYF. The DNA for the CDR3 is TGTGCCAGCTCACCGGAAACCGGGACATCCTACGAGCAGTACTTC.